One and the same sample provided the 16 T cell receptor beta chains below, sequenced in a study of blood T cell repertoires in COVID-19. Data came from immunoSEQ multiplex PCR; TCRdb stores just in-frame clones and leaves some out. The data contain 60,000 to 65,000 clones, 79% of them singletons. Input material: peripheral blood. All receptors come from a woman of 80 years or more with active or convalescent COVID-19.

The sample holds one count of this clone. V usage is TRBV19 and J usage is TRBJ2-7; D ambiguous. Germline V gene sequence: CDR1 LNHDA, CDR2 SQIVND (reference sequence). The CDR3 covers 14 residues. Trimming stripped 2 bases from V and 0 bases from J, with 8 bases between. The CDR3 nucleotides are TGTGCCAGTAGTATAACCGCGTACTCCTACGAGCAGTACTTC. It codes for CASSITAYSYEQYF. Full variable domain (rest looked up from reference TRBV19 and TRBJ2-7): DGGITQSPKYLFRKEGQNVTLSCEQNLNHDAMYWYRQDPGQGLRLIYYSQIVNDFQKGDIAEGYSVSREKKESFPLTVTSAQKNPTAFYLCASSITAYSYEQYFGPGTRLTVT.

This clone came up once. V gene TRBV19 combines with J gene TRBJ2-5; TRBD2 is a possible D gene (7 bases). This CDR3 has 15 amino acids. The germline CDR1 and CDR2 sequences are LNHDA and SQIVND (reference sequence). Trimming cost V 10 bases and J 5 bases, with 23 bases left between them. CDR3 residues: CATADTGEGGETQYF. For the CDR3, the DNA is TGTGCCACCGCGGACACAGGAGAGGGGGGGGAGACCCAGTACTTC.

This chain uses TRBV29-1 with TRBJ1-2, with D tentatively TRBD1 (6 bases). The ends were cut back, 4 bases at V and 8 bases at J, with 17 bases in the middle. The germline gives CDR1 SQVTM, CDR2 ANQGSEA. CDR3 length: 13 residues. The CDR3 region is CSVVTGPRGGYTF. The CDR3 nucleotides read TGCAGCGTTGTGACAGGACCCCGAGGGGGCTACACCTTC. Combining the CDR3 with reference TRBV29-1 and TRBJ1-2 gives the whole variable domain SAVISQKPSRDICQRGTSLTIQCQVDSQVTMMFWYRQQPGQSLTLIATANQGSEATYESGFVIDKFPISRPNLTFSTLTVSNMSPEDSSIYLCSVVTGPRGGYTFGSGTRLTVV.

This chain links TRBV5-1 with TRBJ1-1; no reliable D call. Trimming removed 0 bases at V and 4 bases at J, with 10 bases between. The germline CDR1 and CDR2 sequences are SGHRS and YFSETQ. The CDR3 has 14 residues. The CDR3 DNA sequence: TGCGCCAGCAGCTTGGACCCGCGGGGCACTGAAGCTTTCTTT. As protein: CASSLDPRGTEAFF.

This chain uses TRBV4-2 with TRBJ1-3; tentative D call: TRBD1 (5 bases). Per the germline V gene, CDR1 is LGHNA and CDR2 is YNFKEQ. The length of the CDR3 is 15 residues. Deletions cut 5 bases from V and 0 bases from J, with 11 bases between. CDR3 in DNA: TGTGCCAGCAGCTTTAGACAGAACTCTGGAAACACCATATATTTT. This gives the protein CASSFRQNSGNTIYF.

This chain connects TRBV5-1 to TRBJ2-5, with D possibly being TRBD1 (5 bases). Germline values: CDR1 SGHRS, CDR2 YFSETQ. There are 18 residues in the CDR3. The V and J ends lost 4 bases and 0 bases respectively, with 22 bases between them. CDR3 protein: CASSTDTNRPGYQETQYF. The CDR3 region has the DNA TGCGCCAGCAGCACCGACACTAACAGGCCAGGGTACCAAGAGACCCAGTACTTC.

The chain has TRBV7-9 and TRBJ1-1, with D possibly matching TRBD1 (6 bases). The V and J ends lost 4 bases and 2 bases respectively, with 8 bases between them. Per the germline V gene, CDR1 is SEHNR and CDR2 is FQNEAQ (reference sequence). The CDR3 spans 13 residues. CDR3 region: CASSWGHNTEAFF. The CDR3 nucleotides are TGTGCCAGCAGCTGGGGACATAACACTGAAGCTTTCTTT.

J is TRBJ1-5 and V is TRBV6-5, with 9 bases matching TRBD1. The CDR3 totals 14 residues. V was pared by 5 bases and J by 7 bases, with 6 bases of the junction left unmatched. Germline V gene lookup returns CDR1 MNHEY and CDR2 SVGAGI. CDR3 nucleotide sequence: TGTGCCAGCAGTCAGGGACAGGGCGAGCAGCCCCAGCATTTT. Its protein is CASSQGQGEQPQHF.

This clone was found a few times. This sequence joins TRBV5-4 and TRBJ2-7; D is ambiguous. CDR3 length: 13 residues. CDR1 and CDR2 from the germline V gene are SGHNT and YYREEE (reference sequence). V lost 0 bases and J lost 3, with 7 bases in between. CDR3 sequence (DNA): TGTGCCAGCAGCTTGGAGAGCCGCTACGAGCAGTACTTC. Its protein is CASSLESRYEQYF. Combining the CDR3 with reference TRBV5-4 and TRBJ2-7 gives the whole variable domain ETGVTQSPTHLIKTRGQQVTLRCSSQSGHNTVSWYQQALGQGPQFIFQYYREEENGRGNFPPRFSGLQFPNYSSELNVNALELDDSALYLCASSLESRYEQYFGPGTRLTVT.

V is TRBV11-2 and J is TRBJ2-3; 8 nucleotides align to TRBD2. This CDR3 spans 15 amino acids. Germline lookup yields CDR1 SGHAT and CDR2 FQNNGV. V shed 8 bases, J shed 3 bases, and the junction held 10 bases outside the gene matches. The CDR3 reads CASARAGGQTDTQYF. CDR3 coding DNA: TGTGCCAGCGCCCGGGCGGGGGGCCAAACAGATACGCAGTATTTT. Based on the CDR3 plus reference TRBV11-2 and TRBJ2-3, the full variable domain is EAGVAQSPRYKIIEKRQSVAFWCNPISGHATLYWYQQILGQGPKLLIQFQNNGVVDDSQLPKDRFSAERLKGVDSTLKIQPAKLEDSAVYLCASARAGGQTDTQYFGPGTRLTVL.

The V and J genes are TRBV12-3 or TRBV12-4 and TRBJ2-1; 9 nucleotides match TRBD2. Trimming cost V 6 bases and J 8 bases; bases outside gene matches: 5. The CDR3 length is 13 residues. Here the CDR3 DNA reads TGTGCCAGCAGAAGGGGCGGGGGGGATGAGCAGTTCTTC. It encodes CASRRGGGDEQFF.

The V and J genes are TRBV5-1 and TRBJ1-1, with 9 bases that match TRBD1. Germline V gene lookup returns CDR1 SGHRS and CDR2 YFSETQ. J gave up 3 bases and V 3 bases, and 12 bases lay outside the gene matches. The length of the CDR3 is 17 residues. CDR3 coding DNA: TGCGCCAGCAGCTGGGCGGGACAGGGAATCGGGGACACTGAAGCTTTCTTT. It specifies CASSWAGQGIGDTEAFF.

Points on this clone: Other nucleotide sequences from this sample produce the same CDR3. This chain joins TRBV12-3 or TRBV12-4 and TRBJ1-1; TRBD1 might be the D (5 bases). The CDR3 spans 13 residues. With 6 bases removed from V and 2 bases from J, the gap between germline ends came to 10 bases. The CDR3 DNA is TGTGCCAGCAGCCTCCAGGGAAACACTGAAGCTTTCTTT. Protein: CASSLQGNTEAFF.

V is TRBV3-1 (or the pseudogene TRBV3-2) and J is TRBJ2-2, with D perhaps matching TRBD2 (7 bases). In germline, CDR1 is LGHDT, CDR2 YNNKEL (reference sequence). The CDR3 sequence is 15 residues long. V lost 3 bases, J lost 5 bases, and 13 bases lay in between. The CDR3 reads CASSQRGGWTGELFF. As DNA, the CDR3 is TGTGCCAGCAGCCAGAGGGGGGGATGGACCGGGGAGCTGTTTTTT.

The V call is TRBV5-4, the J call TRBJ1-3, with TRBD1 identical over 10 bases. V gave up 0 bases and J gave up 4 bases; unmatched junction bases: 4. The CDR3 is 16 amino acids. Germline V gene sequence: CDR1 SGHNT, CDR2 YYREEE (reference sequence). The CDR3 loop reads CASSLGQGASGNTIYF. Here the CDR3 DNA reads TGTGCCAGCAGCTTGGGACAGGGGGCGAGCGGAAACACCATATATTTT.

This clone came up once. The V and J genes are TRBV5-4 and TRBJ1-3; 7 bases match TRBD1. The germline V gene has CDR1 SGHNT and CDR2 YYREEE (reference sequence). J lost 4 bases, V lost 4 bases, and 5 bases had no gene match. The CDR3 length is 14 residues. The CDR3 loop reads CASSETGAGNTIYF. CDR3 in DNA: TGTGCCAGCAGCGAAACAGGGGCGGGAAACACCATATATTTT.